One sample yielded the 2 T cell receptor beta chains listed below, sequenced in a study of cytomegalovirus exposure and HLA in healthy donors. The PCR made use of 60 Vbeta and 13 Jbeta primers. The protocol was immunoSEQ multiplex PCR, while the TCRdb copy is restricted to in-frame clones and leaves out a portion. Of approximately 100,000 clones in the sample, 75% to 90% were seen once. The sample was PBMCs. The receptors derive from a man in his forties or fifties in good health and CMV-seropositive.

The chain has TRBV19 and TRBJ2-7, with 8 bases fitting TRBD2. The V gene's germline CDR1 is LNHDA and CDR2 SQIVND (reference sequence). The V gene end was trimmed by 1 base and the J gene end by 5 bases; junction bases not matched to a gene: 4. The CDR3 contains 14 residues. CDR3 sequence (DNA): TGTGCCAGTAGTATAGTATCCGGGGGGGACGAGCAGTACTTC. The encoded protein is CASSIVSGGDEQYF.

This sequence joins TRBV5-5 and TRBJ1-1; 8 positions agree with TRBD1. This CDR3 spans 15 amino acids. Looked up from germline, CDR1 is SGHKS and CDR2 is YYEKEE (reference sequence). After removal of 0 bases from V and 1 base from J, the junction contained 2 bases not matched to a gene. In nucleotides, the CDR3 is TGTGCCAGCAGCTTGGTGGGACAGGAGAACACTGAAGCTTTCTTT. This sequence encodes CASSLVGQENTEAFF.